The 26 T cell receptor beta chains in this list originate from one sample, sequenced in a study of Ad26.COV2.S vaccination and SARS-CoV-2 variants. Here immunoSEQ multiplex PCR was the method, and the copy in TCRdb shows in-frame clones only, minus some. The sample lists 120,000 to 150,000 clones, around 86% occurring once. The specimen comprised peripheral blood, sampled after recovery from COVID-19. All receptors derive from a human donor who had recovered from COVID-19.

The chain employs TRBV28 and TRBJ2-3; 7 bases agree with TRBD2. The CDR3 runs 16 residues. Germline CDR1 MDHEN, CDR2 SYDVKM. J lost 0 bases, V lost 10 bases, and 13 bases had no gene match. This CDR3 reads CATSIGGTTSTDTQYF. CDR3 DNA sequence: TGTGCCACGTCTATCGGGGGGACCACTAGCACAGATACGCAGTATTTT.

The gene calls are TRBV3-1 (or the pseudogene TRBV3-2) and TRBJ1-6; TRBD1 is a possible D gene (6 bases). The germline V gene encodes CDR1 LGHDT and CDR2 YNNKEL (reference sequence). The CDR3 length is 15 residues. The V gene lost 2 bases and the J gene lost 4 bases, with 9 bases spanning the gap. CDR3: CASSQPGHYNSPLHF. The CDR3 coding sequence is TGTGCCAGCAGCCAACCGGGACATTATAATTCACCCCTCCACTTT.

This chain uses TRBV28 with TRBJ2-3; 10 bases align to TRBD2. This CDR3 is 14 amino acids long. V lost 10 bases and J lost 3; bases outside the gene matches: 7. From germline, CDR1 is MDHEN and CDR2 SYDVKM. The CDR3 DNA is TGTGCCACACAGCGGGGGGGCTCTACAGATACGCAGTATTTT. It specifies CATQRGGSTDTQYF.

The chain combines TRBV29-1 with TRBJ2-1, with unresolved D. Looked up from germline, CDR1 is SQVTM and CDR2 is ANQGSEA. Trimming removed 7 bases from V and 1 base from J, with 14 bases in between. CDR3 length equals 14 residues. CDR3 residues: CSGLSRDSYNEQFF. CDR3 DNA: TGCAGCGGCTTAAGCCGAGATTCCTACAATGAGCAGTTCTTC.

This clone was seen only once. The rearrangement uses TRBV6-6 and TRBJ1-5; D remains ambiguous. With 2 bases removed from V and 0 bases from J, the gap between germline ends came to 8 bases. In germline, CDR1 is MNHNY, CDR2 SVGAGI (reference sequence). CDR3 size: 15 residues. In DNA form, the CDR3 reads TGTGCCAGCAGTTACACTTTAGATAGCAATCAGCCCCAGCATTTT. Translated, it gives CASSYTLDSNQPQHF.

The V gene is TRBV5-4, the J gene TRBJ1-6; D remains unclear. CDR3 length: 15 amino acids. Trimming removed 0 bases at V and 5 bases at J, with 9 bases between. Germline lookup yields CDR1 SGHNT and CDR2 YYREEE (reference sequence). CDR3 in DNA: TGTGCCAGCAGCTTGGGCTTGGGTAATAATTCACCCCTCCACTTT. Protein sequence: CASSLGLGNNSPLHF. Based on the CDR3 plus reference TRBV5-4 and TRBJ1-6, the full variable domain is ETGVTQSPTHLIKTRGQQVTLRCSSQSGHNTVSWYQQALGQGPQFIFQYYREEENGRGNFPPRFSGLQFPNYSSELNVNALELDDSALYLCASSLGLGNNSPLHFGNGTRLTVT.

This clone occurred once. This chain uses TRBV3-1 (or the pseudogene TRBV3-2) with TRBJ2-1; D perhaps matches TRBD2 (6 bases). This CDR3 contains 13 residues. Trimming shortened V by 9 bases and J by 5 bases, and 14 bases separated the two germline ends. The germline V gene has CDR1 LGHDT and CDR2 YNNKEL (reference sequence). DNA for the CDR3: TGTGCCAGGATGGAGGGCTCGGACAATGAGCAGTTCTTC. Protein product: CARMEGSDNEQFF.

The rearrangement uses TRBV3-1 (or the pseudogene TRBV3-2) and TRBJ1-5; D possibly corresponds to TRBD1 (6 bases). This CDR3 region has 21 residues. Per germline, CDR1 LGHDT and CDR2 YNNKEL (reference sequence). V was clipped by 1 base and J by 5 bases, with 30 bases between them. The CDR3 DNA reads as TGTGCCAGCAGCCAAGTTCGCTTCTCGGGACACCGGCTTTCGCGGGATCAGCCCCAGCATTTT. Its protein is CASSQVRFSGHRLSRDQPQHF.

V gene TRBV7-2 combines with J gene TRBJ2-1; a possible D gene is TRBD2 (7 bases). Germline CDR1 reads SGHTA; CDR2 reads FQGNSA. The CDR3 is made up of 16 amino acids. V lost 0 bases and J lost 9, with 18 bases in between. CDR3 in DNA: TGTGCCAGCAGCTTAGCGACGGGGGGCGCAGGAGGTGAGCAGTTCTTC. It encodes CASSLATGGAGGEQFF. Together with reference TRBV7-2 and TRBJ2-1, the CDR3 gives the full variable domain: GAGVSQSPSNKVTEKGKDVELRCDPISGHTALYWYRQSLGQGLEFLIYFQGNSAPDKSGLPSDRFSAERTGGSVSTLTIQRTQQEDSAVYLCASSLATGGAGGEQFFGPGTRLTVL.

CDR3 amino acids: CASLRLGGVNTEAFF. Here the CDR3 DNA reads TGTGCCAGCCTACGTTTAGGGGGGGTGAACACTGAAGCTTTCTTT. This chain uses TRBV27 with TRBJ1-1, with a possible D match to TRBD1 (6 bases). V was shortened by 8 bases and J by 0 bases, with 16 bases between the two germline ends. Germline CDR1 and CDR2: MNHEY and SMNVEV (reference sequence). This CDR3 is 15 amino acids long.

This chain connects TRBV5-6 to TRBJ1-3, with a possible D match to TRBD1 (6 bases). V was trimmed by 3 bases and J by 0 bases, leaving 19 bases between them. Looked up from germline, CDR1 is SGHDT and CDR2 is YYEEEE. This CDR3 is built from 18 residues. DNA of the CDR3: TGTGCCAGCAGCTCAAAACCCCTCGACAGGAACTCTGGAAACACCATATATTTT. This codes for CASSSKPLDRNSGNTIYF. Full variable domain (remainder filled in from reference TRBV5-6 and TRBJ1-3): DAGVTQSPTHLIKTRGQQVTLRCSPKSGHDTVSWYQQALGQGPQFIFQYYEEEERQRGNFPDRFSGHQFPNYSSELNVNALLLGDSALYLCASSSKPLDRNSGNTIYFGEGSWLTVV.

The V and J genes are TRBV7-9 and TRBJ2-7; D is ambiguous. Germline CDR1 and CDR2: SEHNR and FQNEAQ (reference sequence). The CDR3 is 12 amino acids. Deletions cut 1 base from V and 2 bases from J, with 3 bases between. CDR3 sequence reads: CASSLVTYEQYF. The CDR3 nucleotides read TGTGCCAGCAGCTTAGTCACCTACGAGCAGTACTTC.

The gene calls are TRBV11-3 and TRBJ2-1; TRBD2 agrees at 9 bases. This CDR3 is 15 amino acids long. The germline gives CDR1 SGHNT, CDR2 YENEEA. V lost 3 bases, J lost 8 bases, and 8 bases stayed unmatched. CDR3 in amino acids: CASSFGRGGGDEQFF. The CDR3 DNA sequence: TGTGCCAGCAGCTTCGGGCGGGGGGGCGGGGATGAGCAGTTCTTC.

This chain uses TRBV10-2 with TRBJ1-2, with 9 nucleotides matching TRBD1. The germline CDR1 and CDR2 sequences are WSHSY and SAAADI. This CDR3 is built from 16 residues. J gave up 7 bases and V 7 bases, and 16 bases lay outside the gene matches. This CDR3 reads CASKGTGIGYLLGYTF. CDR3 in DNA: TGCGCCAGCAAAGGGACAGGGATTGGATATCTTCTTGGCTACACCTTC.

The chain carries TRBV6-2 or TRBV6-3 and TRBJ1-5; 9 bases fit TRBD1. Germline lookup yields CDR1 MNHEY and CDR2 SVGEGT. Trimming at V came to 2 bases and at J to 9 bases, leaving 8 bases not matched to a gene. The CDR3 is 15 amino acids. CDR3 in DNA: TGTGCCAGCAGTTACGAGGGGGACAGGGAGTCGCCCCAGCATTTT. It is translated as CASSYEGDRESPQHF.

The V and J genes are TRBV7-2 and TRBJ2-2; perhaps TRBD1 as D (7 bases). V lost 7 bases and J lost 4, with 19 bases in between. Germline V gives CDR1 SGHTA, CDR2 FQGNSA. This CDR3 has 16 amino acids. Here the CDR3 reads CASTRYQGGSTGELFF. In nucleotides, the CDR3 is TGTGCCAGCACCCGTTATCAGGGGGGTAGCACCGGGGAGCTGTTTTTT.

V is TRBV6-5 and J is TRBJ1-1; D gene ambiguous. The V end lost 3 bases, the J end lost 2 bases, and 16 bases lay between the germline ends. The CDR3 sequence is 16 residues long. Germline values: CDR1 MNHEY, CDR2 SVGAGI. Written as DNA, the CDR3 is TGTGCCAGCAGTTATTATGACGGAACGGTTAACACTGAAGCTTTCTTT. This gives the protein CASSYYDGTVNTEAFF.

The rearrangement links TRBV5-8 to TRBJ1-1; no clear D gene. This CDR3 contains 18 residues. CDR1 is SGHTS, CDR2 YDEGEE, per germline. The ends were cut back, 0 bases at V and 0 bases at J, with 18 bases in the middle. CDR3 sequence (DNA): TGTGCCAGCAGCTTGGGGGGAGAGAGCTTTTGGATGAACACTGAAGCTTTCTTT. Its translation is CASSLGGESFWMNTEAFF.

The rearrangement joins TRBV5-5 to TRBJ1-6; maybe TRBD1 (5 bases). The V end lost 4 bases, the J end lost 6 bases, and 17 bases lay between the germline ends. This CDR3 contains 16 residues. Germline values: CDR1 SGHKS, CDR2 YYEKEE (reference sequence). CDR3 sequence reads: CASSLSAGYRNSPLHF. In DNA, the CDR3 is TGTGCCAGCAGCCTTTCGGCAGGGTACCGTAATTCACCCCTCCACTTT.

The chain is built from TRBV3-1 (or the pseudogene TRBV3-2) and TRBJ2-5; TRBD1 is a possible D gene (6 bases). The V gene's germline CDR1 is LGHDT and CDR2 YNNKEL (reference sequence). V was trimmed by 5 bases and J by 1 base, leaving 11 bases between them. The CDR3 consists of 14 residues. CDR3 sequence reads: CASSNRDIQETQYF. The CDR3, as DNA: TGTGCCAGCAGCAACCGGGACATCCAAGAGACCCAGTACTTC.

This sequence joins TRBV6-5 and TRBJ2-2, with TRBD1 matching over 9 bases. The CDR3 extends over 14 amino acids. Germline V gene data show CDR1 as MNHEY and CDR2 as SVGAGI. V shed 6 bases, J shed 2 bases, and the junction held 1 base outside the gene matches. For the CDR3, the DNA is TGTGCCAGCAGAACAGGGGGCAACACCGGGGAGCTGTTTTTT. It codes for CASRTGGNTGELFF.

This clone was observed once. The chain couples TRBV4-3 to TRBJ1-3; D is perhaps TRBD1 (5 bases). Germline V gene sequence: CDR1 LGHNA, CDR2 YSLEER. Trimming removed 0 bases at V and 4 bases at J, with 10 bases between. This CDR3 has 15 amino acids. The CDR3, as DNA: TGCGCCAGCAGCCAAGACGGACAAGCGGGAAACACCATATATTTT. This codes for CASSQDGQAGNTIYF.

The chain links TRBV5-1 to TRBJ1-1; D may be TRBD1 (6 bases). Germline V gene sequence: CDR1 SGHRS, CDR2 YFSETQ. The ends were cut back, 2 bases at V and 2 bases at J, with 10 bases in the middle. The CDR3 length is 14 residues. The CDR3: CASSFQQGNTEAFF. The CDR3 bases are TGCGCCAGCAGCTTCCAACAGGGCAACACTGAAGCTTTCTTT.

The V call is TRBV4-3, the J call TRBJ1-6; 7 nucleotides agree with TRBD1. Germline V lookup: CDR1 LGHNA, CDR2 YSLEER. Trimming took 0 bases from V and 7 from J; bases not matched to a gene: 9. This CDR3 comprises 17 residues. CDR3 protein: CASSQEFQTGANSPLHF. As DNA, the CDR3 is TGCGCCAGCAGCCAAGAGTTCCAAACAGGGGCGAATTCACCCCTCCACTTT.

V usage is TRBV4-3 and J usage is TRBJ2-2; D remains unclear. CDR3 length equals 14 residues. The V and J ends lost 0 bases and 8 bases respectively, with 10 bases between them. In germline, CDR1 is LGHNA, CDR2 YSLEER. The CDR3 here is CASSQENIGGELFF. CDR3 coding DNA: TGCGCCAGCAGCCAAGAAAATATAGGTGGGGAGCTGTTTTTT.

V usage is TRBV5-4 and J usage is TRBJ2-2, with a weak D call TRBD2 (6 bases). This CDR3 has 14 amino acids. V was clipped by 7 bases and J by 4 bases, with 14 bases between them. Germline V lookup: CDR1 SGHNT, CDR2 YYREEE (reference sequence). CDR3 in DNA: TGTGCCAGCTCCCCGCGGGGAGGCACCGGGGAGCTGTTTTTT. This encodes CASSPRGGTGELFF.